This T cell receptor beta chain was found in a study of T cell repertoires in cytomegalovirus infection (dated by TCRdb to the late 2010s). Regarding the study in general: Because public TCR beta signatures pointed to carriage of CMV infection together with the matching HLA type, the HLA type of each donor mattered for the analysis. What the work shows at the level of the full study, not this receptor alone: The ex vivo response was dominated by HLA-C-restricted CMV-specific TCR beta clonotypes, which also provided the single most frequent clonotype in two of eight donors. In both this cohort and an independent cohort of some 370 donors, the cumulative frequency of public TCR beta family members distinguished carriers of CMV infection plus the relevant HLA type.

As concerns this clonotype: Its antigen is currently not known. No clone much larger than this one lies a single base away; base qualities are absent.

V and J lose 0 bases and 0 bases, and a span of 12 bases separates them. The CDR3 holds 17 amino acids from the cysteine to the phenylalanine. Just the 51-base CDR3 DNA is kept, in frame starting at base 1. Sequences MGHRA (CDR1) and YSYEKL (CDR2) are obtained from the germline V gene. Sequencing took place on an Illumina HiSeq 1500. The raw public data were reprocessed by TCRdb itself: fastp quality trimming at Q25, MiXCR clonotype calling, in-frame beta chains only. Entries that share a CDR3 protein sequence are merged under the most common genes and DNA. The table for this sample lists around 530,000 distinct CDR3 sequences; 26% of them were counted only once. Approximately 13% of the sample is taken by the ten largest.

Recombination linked TRBV4-1 to TRBJ1-3, with no confidently assigned D gene. The source is a human donor in good health (CMV status not recorded). Some clones in this sample may be carry-over from other donors' samples. Specimen: PBMCs. CDR3 loop: CASSQEENRGSGNTIYF. The DNA sequence reads TGCGCCAGCAGCCAAGAGGAGAACCGAGGCTCTGGAAACACCATATATTTT.